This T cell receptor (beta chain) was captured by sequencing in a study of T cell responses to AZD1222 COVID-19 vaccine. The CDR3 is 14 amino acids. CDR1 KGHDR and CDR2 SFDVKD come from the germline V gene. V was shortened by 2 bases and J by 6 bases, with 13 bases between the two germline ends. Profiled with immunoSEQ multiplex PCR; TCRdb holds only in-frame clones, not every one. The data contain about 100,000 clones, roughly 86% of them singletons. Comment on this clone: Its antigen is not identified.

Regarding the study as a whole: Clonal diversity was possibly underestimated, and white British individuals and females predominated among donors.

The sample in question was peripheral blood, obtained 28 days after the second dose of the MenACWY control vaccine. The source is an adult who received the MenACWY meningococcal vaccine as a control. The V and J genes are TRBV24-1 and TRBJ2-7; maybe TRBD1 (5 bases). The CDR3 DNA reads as TGTGCCACCAGTGATTCCTTCGCAGGGTCCGAGCAGTACTTC. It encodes CATSDSFAGSEQYF.